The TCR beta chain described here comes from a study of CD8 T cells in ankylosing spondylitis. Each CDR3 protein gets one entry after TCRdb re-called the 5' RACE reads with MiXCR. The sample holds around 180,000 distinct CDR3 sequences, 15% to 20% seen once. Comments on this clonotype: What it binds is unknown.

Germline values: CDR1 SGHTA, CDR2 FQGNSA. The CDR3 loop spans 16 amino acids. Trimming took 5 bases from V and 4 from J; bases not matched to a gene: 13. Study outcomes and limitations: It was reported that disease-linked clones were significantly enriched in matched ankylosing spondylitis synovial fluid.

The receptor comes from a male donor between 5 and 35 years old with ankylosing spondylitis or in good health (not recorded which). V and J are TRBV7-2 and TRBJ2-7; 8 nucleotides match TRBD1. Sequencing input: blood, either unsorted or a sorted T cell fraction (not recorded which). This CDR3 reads CASSQYLRDRYYEQYV. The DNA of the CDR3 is TGTGCCAGCAGCCAATATCTCCGGGACAGGTATTACGAGCAGTACGTC.